Described below is a single T cell receptor (beta chain) sequence and its context. This sample is drawn from a study of T cell changes during pregnancy in multiple sclerosis. V was clipped by 0 bases and J by 4 bases; unmatched bases: 4. Germline CDR1 is LGHNA and CDR2 is YSLEER. CDR3 length equals 16 residues. Assay: immunoSEQ multiplex PCR; the TCRdb copy retains only in-frame clones and omits some. The table lists tens of thousands of clones, 92% of them singletons. The sample in question was CD4+ T cells from peripheral blood mononuclear cells, obtained after pregnancy. The chain employs TRBV4-3 and TRBJ2-1; TRBD2 matches at 9 bases. The sequence was collected from a female donor with multiple sclerosis, enrolled in a pregnancy study. CDR3 residues: CASSQESSGNYNEQFF. The CDR3 DNA sequence: TGCGCCAGCAGCCAAGAGTCTAGCGGGAATTACAATGAGCAGTTCTTC.